The 15 T cell receptor beta chains below were found in one sample sequenced in a study of T-cell memory formation after mild COVID-19. TCRdb used MiXCR to reprocess the 5' RACE reads, holding one entry per CDR3 protein. Seen here are around 250,000 distinct CDR3 sequences, roughly 14% observed once, and the top ten hold less than 2.5%. Sequencing was carried out using PBMCs or a T cell subset sorted from them (not recorded which). These receptors all stem from an adult woman who had mild COVID-19 (a few samples of this study predate the infection). Cell type and time point are not known.

The table lists this clonotype with a few counts. The rearrangement joins TRBV10-3 to TRBJ2-3; D is perhaps TRBD2 (6 bases). The CDR3 consists of 16 residues. Germline CDR1 is ENHRY and CDR2 is SYGVKD. Between the trimmed V and J ends, which lost 1 base and 0 bases, there was a span of 11 bases. CDR3 sequence: CAISEFRETSTDTQYF. The CDR3 DNA follows: TGTGCCATCAGTGAGTTCCGGGAGACTAGCACAGATACGCAGTATTTT.

This chain connects TRBV19 to TRBJ1-5; tentative D call: TRBD1 (6 bases). Germline V CDR1 and CDR2: LNHDA, SQIVND (reference sequence). V lost 5 bases, J lost 10 bases, and 15 bases lay in between. The CDR3 extends over 13 amino acids. Here the CDR3 DNA reads TGTGCCAGTAGTCCGGGGGCAAGGGATCCCCAGCATTTT. Translation gives CASSPGARDPQHF.

This clonotype occurred a few times. The chain carries TRBV6-1 and TRBJ2-2; maybe TRBD2 (5 bases). The germline V gene has CDR1 MNHNS and CDR2 SASEGT. Trimming removed 6 bases from V and 4 bases from J, with 12 bases in between. The CDR3 spans 14 residues. The CDR3 bases are TGTGCCAGCAGGGATGAACTAGTCACCGGGGAGCTGTTTTTT. Encoded protein: CASRDELVTGELFF.

On this clonotype: A much larger clone sits a single nucleotide away, making a read error possible. V usage is TRBV5-5 and J usage is TRBJ2-1; TRBD1 matches 11 bases. The CDR3 loop spans 16 amino acids. The germline gives CDR1 SGHKS, CDR2 YYEKEE (reference sequence). V lost 2 bases, J lost 4 bases, and 5 bases stayed unmatched. The CDR3 loop is CASSFKGDRGYNEQFF. CDR3 bases: TGTGCCAGCAGCTTTAAGGGGGACAGGGGGTACAATGAGCAGTTCTTC.

V is TRBV6-5 and J is TRBJ1-1, with a tentative D call TRBD1 (5 bases). V shed 2 bases and J shed 1 base, with 14 bases lying between them. Germline CDR1 is MNHEY and CDR2 is SVGAGI. The CDR3 is 16 residues long. As DNA, the CDR3 is TGTGCCAGCAGTTACGACTCAGGGAGAAGGAACACTGAAGCTTTCTTT. Residues: CASSYDSGRRNTEAFF.

This clonotype was detected a few times. The chain uses TRBV13 and TRBJ1-3; perhaps TRBD1 as D (6 bases). The CDR3 runs to 15 residues. Trimming cost V 6 bases and J 4 bases, with 16 bases left between them. The germline CDR1 and CDR2 sequences are PRHDT and FYEKMQ (reference sequence). CDR3 region: CASSFGGASGNTIYF. For the CDR3, the DNA is TGTGCCAGCAGTTTCGGGGGCGCGAGCGGAAACACCATATATTTT.

Only one count was recorded for this clonotype. This rearrangement joins TRBV3-1 to TRBJ2-2; no reliable D call. CDR1 and CDR2 (germline): LGHDT, YNNKEL (reference sequence). The CDR3 consists of 13 residues. Between the trimmed V and J ends, which lost 6 bases and 6 bases, there was a span of 11 bases. Here the CDR3 DNA reads TGTGCCAGCAGAGATCCTGGTGCCGGGGAGCTGTTTTTT. Amino acid sequence: CASRDPGAGELFF. The full variable domain, rest sourced from reference TRBV3-1 and TRBJ2-2, is DTAVSQTPKYLVTQMGNDKSIKCEQNLGHDTMYWYKQDSKKFLKIMFSYNNKELIINETVPNRFSPKSPDKAHLNLHINSLELGDSAVYFCASRDPGAGELFFGEGSRLTVL.

This clonotype came up a few times. The V and J genes are TRBV4-3 and TRBJ2-7, with 10 bases fitting TRBD1. Per the germline V gene, CDR1 is LGHNA and CDR2 is YSLEER. V trimming: 0 bases; J trimming: 4 bases; junction bases outside the gene matches: 6. The CDR3 extends over 16 amino acids. In DNA, the CDR3 is TGCGCCAGCAGCCAAGATGTCGGGACAGGGGTGTACGAGCAGTACTTC. As protein: CASSQDVGTGVYEQYF.

This chain joins TRBV5-4 and TRBJ2-7; D call uncertain. The CDR3 loop spans 12 amino acids. V gave up 1 base and J gave up 6 bases, with 8 bases separating them. Per germline, CDR1 SGHNT and CDR2 YYREEE (reference sequence). CDR3 sequence (DNA): TGTGCCAGCAGCTTGAGCCGCGGCGAGCAGTACTTC. It encodes CASSLSRGEQYF.

This clonotype was picked up a small number of times. This rearrangement joins TRBV7-2 to TRBJ1-5, with D possibly matching TRBD1 (5 bases). Germline V gene lookup returns CDR1 SGHTA and CDR2 FQGNSA. The CDR3 is 14 amino acids. V was shortened by 2 bases and J by 5 bases, with 10 bases between the two germline ends. The CDR3 nucleotides are TGTGCCAGCAGCTTATCTTCCAGGGATCAGCCCCAGCATTTT. The encoded protein is CASSLSSRDQPQHF.

This clonotype was found a few times. The CDR3 DNA reads as TGTGCCACCAGCCCCCGCCAGGGCGAAGGCTACACCTTC. Protein sequence: CATSPRQGEGYTF. This chain links TRBV15 with TRBJ1-2, with D possibly being TRBD1 (5 bases). This CDR3 is 13 amino acids long. Trimming pared 5 bases from V and 8 bases from J, leaving 15 bases between. CDR1 is LNHNV, CDR2 YYDKDF, per germline (reference sequence).

In this sample, this clonotype turned up a few times. V usage is TRBV2 and J usage is TRBJ2-2; TRBD1 agrees at 7 bases. The germline gives CDR1 SNHLY, CDR2 FYNNEI. This CDR3 region has 16 residues. Trimming at V came to 2 bases and at J to 5 bases, leaving 8 bases not matched to a gene. The CDR3 reads CASSEFWTGGTGELFF. Written as DNA, the CDR3 is TGTGCCAGCAGTGAATTCTGGACAGGAGGAACCGGGGAGCTGTTTTTT.

The V and J genes are TRBV6-2 or TRBV6-3 and TRBJ2-2; 10 bases are shared with TRBD2. The CDR3 runs to 17 residues. Germline-derived CDR1 and CDR2 are MNHEY and SVGEGT. The V gene end was trimmed by 2 bases and the J gene end by 5 bases; junction bases not matched to a gene: 8. CDR3 protein: CASSYTTGLAQTGELFF. In nucleotides, the CDR3 is TGTGCCAGCAGTTACACCACGGGACTAGCGCAGACCGGGGAGCTGTTTTTT.

This clonotype was picked up a small number of times. J is TRBJ1-6 and V is TRBV2; a weak D match, TRBD1 (5 bases). The germline V and J ends were trimmed by 6 bases and 11 bases, with 20 bases remaining between them. The V gene's germline CDR1 is SNHLY and CDR2 FYNNEI. This CDR3 spans 15 amino acids. The CDR3 loop is CASRLVRQSFAPLHF. The DNA of the CDR3 is TGTGCCAGCAGACTGGTCAGACAGAGCTTTGCACCCCTCCACTTT.

V usage is TRBV6-6 and J usage is TRBJ2-1; D is uncertain. The germline V gene has CDR1 MNHNY and CDR2 SVGAGI (reference sequence). Trimming took 4 bases from V and 9 from J, leaving 13 bases between them. The CDR3 has 13 amino acids. CDR3 sequence: CASSLRFSTEQFF. CDR3 nucleotides: TGTGCCAGCAGTTTACGATTCTCCACTGAGCAGTTCTTC.